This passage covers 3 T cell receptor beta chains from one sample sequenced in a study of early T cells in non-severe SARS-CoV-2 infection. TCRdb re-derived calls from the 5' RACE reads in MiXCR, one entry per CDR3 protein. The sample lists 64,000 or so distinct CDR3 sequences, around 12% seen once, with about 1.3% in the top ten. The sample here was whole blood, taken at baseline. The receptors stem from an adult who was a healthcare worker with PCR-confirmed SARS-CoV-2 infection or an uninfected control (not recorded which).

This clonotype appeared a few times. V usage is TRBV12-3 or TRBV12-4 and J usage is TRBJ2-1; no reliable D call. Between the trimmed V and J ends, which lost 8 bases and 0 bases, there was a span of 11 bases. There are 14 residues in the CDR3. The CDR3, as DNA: TGTGCCAGCGGGGTAAACAGCTCCTACAATGAGCAGTTCTTC. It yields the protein CASGVNSSYNEQFF.

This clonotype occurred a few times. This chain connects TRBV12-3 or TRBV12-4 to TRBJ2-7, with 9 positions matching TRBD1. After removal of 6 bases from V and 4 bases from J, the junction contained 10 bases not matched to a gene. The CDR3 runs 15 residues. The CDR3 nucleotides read TGTGCCAGCAGCGGACCGGGACAGGGAAATTACGAGCAGTACTTC. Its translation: CASSGPGQGNYEQYF.

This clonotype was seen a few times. The chain's CDR3 is CATSREGRSNQPQHF. The DNA for the CDR3 is TGTGCCACCAGCAGAGAAGGCAGGAGCAATCAGCCCCAGCATTTT. V usage is TRBV15 and J usage is TRBJ1-5; D remains unclear. Germline V gives CDR1 LNHNV, CDR2 YYDKDF (reference sequence). The V and J ends lost 0 bases and 1 base respectively, with 7 bases between them. The CDR3 spans 15 residues.